Following are 21 T cell receptor beta chains from one sample sequenced in a study of T cells in Graves' hyperthyroidism and ophthalmopathy. Amplification yielded TCR beta CDR3 regions, with RNA transcripts as the source. RT-PCR in the first round (using the HTBI primer set) targeted the TCR CDR3. TCRdb used MiXCR to reprocess the multiplex PCR reads, holding one entry per CDR3 protein. This repertoire shows about 640,000 distinct CDR3 sequences, around 21% found once; its top ten account for over 30%. Sequenced material: blood. Receptor source: a man under 40 with Graves' ophthalmopathy.

The chain has TRBV19 and TRBJ2-1, with 16 bases identical to TRBD2. Germline-derived CDR1 and CDR2 are LNHDA and SQIVND (reference sequence). V shed 7 bases, J shed 7 bases, and the junction held 7 bases outside the gene matches. There are 16 residues in the CDR3. This CDR3 reads CASTPGLAGGPNEQFF. In nucleotides, the CDR3 is TGTGCCAGTACTCCGGGACTAGCGGGAGGGCCAAATGAGCAGTTCTTC.

This rearrangement joins TRBV28 to TRBJ2-2; the D gene is possibly TRBD2 (6 bases). CDR3 length: 14 amino acids. Trimming took 1 base from V and 6 from J, leaving 9 bases between them. Germline CDR1 is MDHEN and CDR2 is SYDVKM. The CDR3 reads CASSLSTGAGELFF. The DNA of the CDR3 is TGTGCCAGCAGTTTATCAACGGGGGCCGGGGAGCTGTTTTTT. Complete variable domain (other parts from reference TRBV28 and TRBJ2-2): DVKVTQSSRYLVKRTGEKVFLECVQDMDHENMFWYRQDPGLGLRLIYFSYDVKMKEKGDIPEGYSVSREKKERFSLILESASTNQTSMYLCASSLSTGAGELFFGEGSRLTVL.

This clonotype was recorded many times. The chain carries TRBV18 and TRBJ1-1; perhaps TRBD1 as D (5 bases). Trimming removed 8 bases from V and 3 bases from J, with 16 bases in between. The CDR3 contains 14 residues. Germline assignment: CDR1 KGHSH and CDR2 LQKENI. The CDR3 nucleotides are TGTGCCAGCGCACAACTGACGGGGGACACTGAAGCTTTCTTT. It is translated as CASAQLTGDTEAFF.

Only a few counts were recorded for this clonotype. The rearrangement links TRBV3-1 to TRBJ2-2, with D tentatively TRBD2 (6 bases). The germline V gene encodes CDR1 LGHDT and CDR2 YNNKEL (reference sequence). This CDR3 is 17 amino acids long. V was shortened by 3 bases and J by 0 bases, with 14 bases between the two germline ends. The CDR3 coding sequence is TGTGCCAGCAGCCACGGAGGGACTTCTGCGAACACCGGGGAGCTGTTTTTT. Translation gives CASSHGGTSANTGELFF.

V usage is TRBV30 and J usage is TRBJ2-1; no reliable D call. The germline V gene has CDR1 GTSNPN and CDR2 SVGIG (reference sequence). V gave up 3 bases and J gave up 7 bases, with 7 bases separating them. This CDR3 spans 11 amino acids. CDR3 DNA: TGTGCCTGGAGCGAGACGAATGAGCAGTTCTTC. Translation gives CAWSETNEQFF.

V is TRBV5-1 and J is TRBJ2-2; D not resolved. From germline, CDR1 is SGHRS and CDR2 YFSETQ. Between the trimmed V and J ends, which lost 0 bases and 0 bases, there was a span of 9 bases. The CDR3 totals 16 residues. CDR3 sequence (DNA): TGCGCCAGCAGCTTGGTTGGCGGCCCGAACACCGGGGAGCTGTTTTTT. This codes for CASSLVGGPNTGELFF.

At least ten counts were recorded for this clonotype. The chain links TRBV5-1 to TRBJ2-1; D may be TRBD2 (6 bases). V was clipped by 3 bases and J by 4 bases, with 8 bases between them. CDR1 is SGHRS and CDR2 is YFSETQ in the germline V gene. The CDR3 contains 13 residues. The CDR3 nucleotides are TGCGCCAGCAGCTCGGAGGGTTACAATGAGCAGTTCTTC. Translated: CASSSEGYNEQFF.

This clonotype appeared a few times. This chain uses TRBV24-1 with TRBJ2-3; the match to TRBD2 covers 13 bases. The germline V gene has CDR1 KGHDR and CDR2 SFDVKD. This CDR3 is built from 15 residues. Unmatched junction bases numbered 8, after V lost 9 bases and J lost 6 bases. In DNA form, the CDR3 reads TGTGCCACCTCCCCTGGACTAGCGGGAGTGGATACGCAGTATTTT. Protein: CATSPGLAGVDTQYF.

The V gene is TRBV19, the J gene TRBJ2-7; D remains ambiguous. Deletions cut 3 bases from V and 6 bases from J, with 15 bases between. The CDR3 runs 14 residues. The germline CDR1 and CDR2 sequences are LNHDA and SQIVND (reference sequence). The CDR3 reads CASSMMGPGFEQYF. CDR3 coding DNA: TGTGCCAGTAGTATGATGGGTCCCGGTTTCGAGCAGTACTTC.

This clonotype has a count of ten or more. The chain uses TRBV2 and TRBJ2-7, with 9 bases aligning to TRBD1. This CDR3 is built from 15 residues. V gave up 2 bases and J gave up 2 bases; unmatched junction bases: 4. Germline V gene sequence: CDR1 SNHLY, CDR2 FYNNEI. CDR3 DNA sequence: TGTGCCAGCAGTGAATTGGGGACAGGGCCCTACGAGCAGTACTTC. It encodes CASSELGTGPYEQYF.

This clonotype was recorded only once. The chain uses TRBV4-1 and TRBJ1-1; possibly TRBD1 for D (5 bases). Germline-derived CDR1 and CDR2 are MGHRA and YSYEKL. The CDR3 has 15 amino acids. Trimming shortened V by 8 bases and J by 0 bases, and 16 bases separated the two germline ends. CDR3 sequence (DNA): TGCGCCAGCCGTCTAGCGGGGGAGATGAACACTGAAGCTTTCTTT. Protein product: CASRLAGEMNTEAFF.

At least ten counts were recorded for this clonotype. The rearrangement links TRBV11-2 to TRBJ2-5, with a tentative D call TRBD2 (5 bases). Germline lookup yields CDR1 SGHAT and CDR2 FQNNGV. Trimming left V 0 bases short and J 7 bases short, with 12 bases between. CDR3 length: 14 residues. Written as DNA, the CDR3 is TGTGCCAGCAGCTTAGAGTCCCTAGGAGGGACCCAGTACTTC. The encoded protein is CASSLESLGGTQYF.

At least ten counts were recorded for this clonotype. The chain carries TRBV6-1 and TRBJ2-7, with 8 positions matching TRBD1. The CDR3 consists of 14 residues. From germline, CDR1 is MNHNS and CDR2 SASEGT. J was trimmed by 6 bases and V by 5 bases; bases with no gene match: 9. The CDR3 coding sequence is TGTGCCAGCAGTCCGGACAGGGAGGTAGTCGAGCAGTACTTC. Protein sequence: CASSPDREVVEQYF.

The V and J genes are TRBV9 and TRBJ2-1; no definite D call. The CDR3 runs 14 residues. Germline V gene data show CDR1 as SGDLS and CDR2 as YYNGEE. Trimming pared 4 bases from V and 4 bases from J, leaving 12 bases between. The CDR3 spells CASSPFSSYNEQFF. In DNA form, the CDR3 reads TGTGCCAGCAGCCCATTCTCCTCATACAATGAGCAGTTCTTC.

This chain joins TRBV19 and TRBJ2-7; D is undetermined. CDR1 is LNHDA and CDR2 is SQIVND in the germline V gene (reference sequence). V was trimmed by 5 bases and J by 0 bases, leaving 20 bases between them. This CDR3 comprises 17 residues. CDR3 nucleotide sequence: TGTGCCAGTAGTCCCGGATTCCTCTTCAGGAGCTCCTACGAGCAGTACTTC. Residues: CASSPGFLFRSSYEQYF.

This clonotype was seen only a few times. This chain joins TRBV18 and TRBJ2-1; D remains unclear. V was trimmed by 2 bases and J by 16 bases, leaving 18 bases between them. Looked up from germline, CDR1 is KGHSH and CDR2 is LQKENI. This CDR3 region has 13 residues. The CDR3 DNA reads TGTGCCAGCTCACCATACGAAGAGATACTACCCTTCTTC. Translated, it gives CASSPYEEILPFF.

This clonotype came up many times. As DNA, the CDR3 is TGTGCCAGCAGTTGGCCGGGGAAAAACATTCAGTACTTC. This encodes CASSWPGKNIQYF. The J gene is TRBJ2-4, the V gene TRBV28, with D maybe TRBD2 (5 bases). Germline V CDR1 and CDR2: MDHEN, SYDVKM. The V end lost 4 bases, the J end lost 4 bases, and 8 bases lay between the germline ends. The CDR3 is 13 amino acids.

This clonotype was observed at least ten times. This chain uses TRBV5-1 with TRBJ2-7; D gene ambiguous. The germline CDR1 and CDR2 sequences are SGHRS and YFSETQ. The CDR3 runs to 14 residues. The V end was cut by 0 bases, the J end by 4 bases, with 11 bases between. This CDR3 reads CASSLELWAYEQYF. Here the CDR3 DNA reads TGCGCCAGCAGCTTGGAGTTGTGGGCTTACGAGCAGTACTTC.

This clonotype showed up just a few times. J is TRBJ2-2 and V is TRBV20-1, with TRBD1 identical over 10 bases. The CDR3 totals 17 residues. V lost 0 bases and J lost 4; bases outside the gene matches: 8. Per germline, CDR1 DFQATT and CDR2 SNEGSKA (reference sequence). CDR3: CSARDLRTGGSTGELFF. DNA for the CDR3: TGCAGTGCTAGAGATCTCCGGACAGGGGGATCCACCGGGGAGCTGTTTTTT.

This clonotype was observed at least ten times. This chain uses TRBV2 with TRBJ2-1; 10 positions agree with TRBD1. Unmatched junction bases numbered 6, after V lost 6 bases and J lost 10 bases. This CDR3 has 13 residues. Germline lookup yields CDR1 SNHLY and CDR2 FYNNEI. The CDR3: CASRMTGGAEQFF. The CDR3 region has the DNA TGTGCCAGCAGGATGACAGGGGGCGCAGAGCAGTTCTTC.

This clonotype has ten or more counts. The chain uses TRBV28 and TRBJ2-7, with 9 bases identical to TRBD1. V lost 6 bases and J lost 2; bases outside the gene matches: 2. The CDR3 extends over 13 amino acids. Germline V gene lookup returns CDR1 MDHEN and CDR2 SYDVKM. DNA for the CDR3: TGTGCCAGCAGCAGACAGGGGGCCTACGAGCAGTACTTC. It codes for CASSRQGAYEQYF.